Shown below are 28 T cell receptor beta chains from a single sample sequenced in a study of cytomegalovirus exposure and HLA in healthy donors. 13 Jbeta primers and 60 Vbeta primers were used for the PCR. Libraries were prepared by immunoSEQ multiplex PCR; TCRdb keeps only in-frame clonotypes and omits some of them. Here the sample spans around 38,000 clones, roughly 67% being singletons. The sequenced sample consisted of PBMCs. The receptors stem from a man aged 45 to 65 in good health and CMV-seropositive.

This sequence joins TRBV7-2 and TRBJ2-1; TRBD2 matches at 11 bases. Germline V gene lookup returns CDR1 SGHTA and CDR2 FQGNSA. The CDR3 totals 15 residues. V was pared by 5 bases and J by 4 bases, with 4 bases of the junction left unmatched. The CDR3 DNA reads TGTGCCAGCAGCCCGGGACTAGCGGAGTACAATGAGCAGTTCTTC. It encodes CASSPGLAEYNEQFF.

The chain combines TRBV2 with TRBJ1-1; 10 bases agree with TRBD1. The CDR3 is 12 residues long. The junction had 4 bases not matched to a gene; V was cut back by 7 bases and J by 8 bases. Germline values: CDR1 SNHLY, CDR2 FYNNEI. CDR3 sequence reads: CASTDRGREAFF. The CDR3, as DNA: TGTGCCAGCACCGACAGGGGGCGCGAAGCTTTCTTT. Full variable domain (remainder filled in from reference TRBV2 and TRBJ1-1): EPEVTQTPSHQVTQMGQEVILRCVPISNHLYFYWYRQILGQKVEFLVSFYNNEISEKSEIFDDQFSVERPDGSNFTLKIRSTKLEDSAMYFCASTDRGREAFFGQGTRLTVV.

V gene TRBV4-3 combines with J gene TRBJ1-1; 10 nucleotides line up with TRBD1. CDR3 length equals 15 residues. With 4 bases clipped from V and 2 bases from J, the junction kept 4 bases outside the gene matches. Germline V lookup: CDR1 LGHNA, CDR2 YSLEER. The CDR3 DNA is TGCGCCAGCAGCCGGGGGACAGGGGTAAACACTGAAGCTTTCTTT. Encoded protein: CASSRGTGVNTEAFF.

This chain links TRBV7-6 with TRBJ2-7; a weak D match, TRBD1 (6 bases). V was cut by 5 bases and J by 4 bases, with 15 bases left in between. Looked up from germline, CDR1 is SGHVS and CDR2 is FNYEAQ. This CDR3 region has 14 residues. DNA of the CDR3: TGTGCCAGCAGCCCACCCGGGACAATTTACGAGCAGTACTTC. Its translation: CASSPPGTIYEQYF.

This clone was counted between two and nine times. The chain links TRBV2 to TRBJ2-1, with 8 bases identical to TRBD1. The germline V gene has CDR1 SNHLY and CDR2 FYNNEI. The CDR3 runs 15 residues. V trimming: 6 bases; J trimming: 4 bases; junction bases outside the gene matches: 8. CDR3 loop: CASRDRALQYNEQFF. The CDR3 coding sequence is TGTGCCAGCAGGGACAGGGCATTACAATACAATGAGCAGTTCTTC.

The rearrangement joins TRBV11-2 to TRBJ1-6; tentative D call: TRBD1 (5 bases). The CDR3 runs to 15 residues. Trimming left V 3 bases short and J 4 bases short, with 10 bases between. Germline values: CDR1 SGHAT, CDR2 FQNNGV. The CDR3 loop reads CASSFSQGYNSPLHF. The CDR3, as DNA: TGTGCCAGCAGCTTCTCCCAGGGTTATAATTCACCCCTCCACTTT.

This clone has just a few counts. The rearrangement links TRBV2 to TRBJ2-1, with D perhaps matching TRBD2 (6 bases). CDR1 and CDR2 from the germline V gene are SNHLY and FYNNEI. The CDR3 extends over 15 amino acids. V lost 5 bases to trimming and J lost 3 bases, with 14 bases between them. The CDR3 bases are TGTGCCAGCAGTATCGGGACTCCGGTCTACAATGAGCAGTTCTTC. It encodes CASSIGTPVYNEQFF.

The V and J genes are TRBV6-5 and TRBJ2-1, with 11 bases identical to TRBD2. The CDR3 extends over 14 amino acids. Germline CDR1 reads MNHEY; CDR2 reads SVGAGI. The V and J ends lost 5 bases and 6 bases, in that order; junction bases with no gene match: 3. This CDR3 reads CASSVAGGFNEQFF. The CDR3 DNA follows: TGTGCCAGCAGTGTAGCGGGGGGGTTCAATGAGCAGTTCTTC.

The chain is built from TRBV29-1 and TRBJ2-1; TRBD2 is a possible D gene (7 bases). With 7 bases removed from V and 4 bases from J, the gap between germline ends came to 26 bases. From germline, CDR1 is SQVTM and CDR2 ANQGSEA. The CDR3 spans 17 residues. This CDR3 is CSAGTLARAGYYNEQFF. CDR3 DNA sequence: TGCAGCGCCGGGACACTCGCCCGAGCGGGGTATTACAATGAGCAGTTCTTC.

The chain recombines TRBV18 with TRBJ1-5, with no clear D. The germline V gene encodes CDR1 KGHSH and CDR2 LQKENI. This CDR3 has 16 residues. Trimming took off 6 bases at V and 7 bases at J, with 22 bases between the two ends. The CDR3 here is CASSPKGPGSEQPQHF. CDR3 DNA sequence: TGTGCCAGCTCTCCAAAAGGTCCGGGGTCGGAACAGCCCCAGCATTTT.

V gene TRBV30 combines with J gene TRBJ2-6; 8 bases align to TRBD1. The CDR3 is 16 amino acids. V lost 4 bases to trimming and J lost 0 bases; unmatched junction nucleotides: 5. In germline, CDR1 is GTSNPN, CDR2 SVGIG (reference sequence). In DNA, the CDR3 is TGTGCCTGGATTGGACAGGGAGTCTCTGGGGCCAACGTCCTGACTTTC. Translating gives CAWIGQGVSGANVLTF.

The J gene is TRBJ1-2, the V gene TRBV27; possibly TRBD1 for D (5 bases). CDR1 is MNHEY and CDR2 is SMNVEV in the germline V gene (reference sequence). The CDR3 runs to 14 residues. Trimming shortened V by 5 bases and J by 4 bases, and 14 bases separated the two germline ends. The chain's CDR3 is CASSPRGMVYGYTF. For the CDR3, the DNA is TGTGCCAGCAGTCCGCGGGGGATGGTCTATGGCTACACCTTC.

The chain carries TRBV18 and TRBJ1-2; 11 nucleotides align to TRBD1. This CDR3 region has 15 residues. V lost 3 bases and J lost 8; bases outside the gene matches: 8. Germline values: CDR1 KGHSH, CDR2 LQKENI. For the CDR3, the DNA is TGTGCCAGCTCACCTCTCGGACAGGGGGCTGGAGGCTACACCTTC. This codes for CASSPLGQGAGGYTF.

In its sample, this clone was seen a few times. CDR3: CSVGSGTGAGEQYF. The CDR3 DNA is TGCAGCGTTGGTTCGGGGACAGGGGCCGGGGAGCAGTACTTC. The chain employs TRBV29-1 and TRBJ2-7; 10 nucleotides match TRBD1. Germline-derived CDR1 and CDR2 are SQVTM and ANQGSEA. The ends lost 4 bases at V and 7 bases at J; junction bases unmatched: 10. The CDR3 spans 14 residues.

The chain uses TRBV4-2 and TRBJ2-3; 9 nucleotides match TRBD2. CDR1 and CDR2 (germline): LGHNA, YNFKEQ. CDR3 size: 17 residues. The V gene end was trimmed by 4 bases and the J gene end by 0 bases; junction bases not matched to a gene: 8. The CDR3 loop reads CASSRTVAGASTDTQYF. The CDR3 region has the DNA TGTGCCAGCAGCCGGACCGTAGCGGGGGCTAGCACAGATACGCAGTATTTT.

J is TRBJ2-7 and V is TRBV4-1, with 10 nucleotides matching TRBD2. Germline-derived CDR1 and CDR2 are MGHRA and YSYEKL. V shed 3 bases, J shed 1 base, and the junction held 3 bases outside the gene matches. CDR3 size: 15 residues. In DNA, the CDR3 is TGCGCCAGCAGCCACGGACTAGCGGATTCCTACGAGCAGTACTTC. This encodes CASSHGLADSYEQYF.

This sequence joins TRBV25-1 and TRBJ1-2; D is ambiguous. CDR3 length: 11 amino acids. Germline V gene sequence: CDR1 MGHDK, CDR2 SYGVNS. The ends were cut back, 11 bases at V and 3 bases at J, with 10 bases in the middle. CDR3 protein: CAVKLDYGYTF. The CDR3 nucleotides read TGTGCCGTAAAGCTAGACTATGGCTACACCTTC.

The chain joins TRBV6-5 to TRBJ1-6, with 7 bases identical to TRBD1. Per the germline V gene, CDR1 is MNHEY and CDR2 is SVGAGI. This CDR3 region has 15 residues. The J segment lost 10 bases and the V segment lost 0 bases, leaving 6 bases of the junction unmatched. The CDR3 nucleotides read TGTGCCAGCAGTTACTCAACAGGGGATGCGTCACCCCTCCACTTT. Its protein is CASSYSTGDASPLHF.

The V gene is TRBV10-3, the J gene TRBJ1-2; 10 positions match TRBD1. The CDR3 is made up of 13 amino acids. Germline V gene data show CDR1 as ENHRY and CDR2 as SYGVKD. With V trimmed by 6 bases and J by 3 bases, 1 base remained unmatched. DNA of the CDR3: TGTGCCATCAGAGGGACAGGGGACTATGGCTACACCTTC. Translated, it gives CAIRGTGDYGYTF.

As concerns this clone: At one of its ends the junction is not consistent with the germline gene, which may arise from a read error. Distinct nucleotide sequences in the sample also encode this CDR3. The rearrangement joins TRBV9 to TRBJ1-2, with D unclear. The germline V gene encodes CDR1 SGDLS and CDR2 YYNGEE. This CDR3 spans 15 amino acids. CDR3 sequence reads: CASSEANFFNYGYTF. In DNA, the CDR3 is TGCGCCAGCAGTGAGGCGAACTTTTTTAACTATGGCTACACCTTC.

The chain employs TRBV2 and TRBJ1-5, with TRBD1 identical over 8 bases. The CDR3 runs to 16 residues. CDR1 is SNHLY, CDR2 FYNNEI, per germline. The J segment lost 0 bases and the V segment lost 6 bases, leaving 7 bases of the junction unmatched. CDR3 sequence: CASSRGPNHSNQPQHF. The CDR3 DNA is TGTGCCAGCAGCAGGGGGCCCAATCATAGCAATCAGCCCCAGCATTTT.

The J gene is TRBJ2-3, the V gene TRBV5-1, with 8 bases fitting TRBD2. Per the germline V gene, CDR1 is SGHRS and CDR2 is YFSETQ. With V trimmed by 3 bases and J by 6 bases, 12 bases remained unmatched. The CDR3 has 16 amino acids. In DNA form, the CDR3 reads TGCGCCAGCAGCTGGGGTGGAGCGGGGGTGAGCGATACGCAGTATTTT. It codes for CASSWGGAGVSDTQYF.

The V gene is TRBV4-1, the J gene TRBJ2-2; a possible D gene is TRBD1 (5 bases). Germline CDR1 and CDR2: MGHRA and YSYEKL. V lost 5 bases to trimming and J lost 4 bases, with 14 bases between them. The CDR3 sequence is 15 residues long. The CDR3 region has the DNA TGCGCCAGCAGCTCTTCGACAGCCCCCACCGGGGAGCTGTTTTTT. This gives the protein CASSSSTAPTGELFF.

The chain employs TRBV9 and TRBJ2-3; a possible D gene is TRBD2 (5 bases). The ends were cut back, 4 bases at V and 8 bases at J, with 17 bases in the middle. CDR3 length equals 14 residues. Germline V gene data show CDR1 as SGDLS and CDR2 as YYNGEE. CDR3 sequence: CASSPDGGPSTQYF. The DNA of the CDR3 is TGTGCCAGCAGCCCAGACGGCGGGCCGAGTACGCAGTATTTT.

The chain has TRBV6-6 and TRBJ1-3, with D maybe TRBD1 (5 bases). Looked up from germline, CDR1 is MNHNY and CDR2 is SVGAGI (reference sequence). The V gene lost 2 bases and the J gene lost 11 bases, with 16 bases spanning the gap. The CDR3 has 14 amino acids. The CDR3 DNA sequence: TGTGCCAGCAGTTACAGCGTTGGGGCTTTGGCCATATATTTT. It is translated as CASSYSVGALAIYF.

The J gene is TRBJ2-7, the V gene TRBV18, with no clear D. Deletions cut 3 bases from V and 3 bases from J, with 9 bases between. Germline CDR1 reads KGHSH; CDR2 reads LQKENI. The CDR3 loop spans 13 amino acids. CDR3 sequence reads: CASSPRQNYEQYV. The CDR3 DNA reads as TGTGCCAGCTCACCCCGGCAGAACTACGAGCAGTACGTC.

This sequence joins TRBV2 and TRBJ2-1; TRBD1 agrees at 11 bases. The J segment lost 5 bases and the V segment lost 1 base, leaving 7 bases of the junction unmatched. CDR1 is SNHLY, CDR2 FYNNEI, per germline. CDR3 length: 17 amino acids. CDR3 protein: CASSEDPRDRGDNEQFF. For the CDR3, the DNA is TGTGCCAGCAGTGAAGATCCCCGGGACAGGGGGGACAATGAGCAGTTCTTC.

V gene TRBV25-1 combines with J gene TRBJ2-7; 8 bases fit TRBD1. Germline values: CDR1 MGHDK, CDR2 SYGVNS. The CDR3 spans 15 residues. Losses at the gene ends were 3 bases for V and 3 bases for J; bases not matched to a gene: 7. The CDR3 loop is CASSDPGTGVYEQYF. The CDR3 DNA reads as TGTGCCAGCAGTGACCCCGGGACAGGTGTCTACGAGCAGTACTTC.